The next 23 T cell receptor beta chains were all read from a single sample in a study of T cells in tumors after PD-1 blockade. TCRdb's table, derived via immunoSEQ multiplex PCR, lists solely in-frame clones and lacks some. Of roughly 50,000 clones listed, 81% are singletons. Sequences were derived from PBMCs, sampled before anti-PD-1 treatment. These TCRs come from a human donor with basal cell carcinoma.

The V and J genes are TRBV6-5 and TRBJ2-3; 8 bases are shared with TRBD2. The CDR3 extends over 13 amino acids. The germline gives CDR1 MNHEY, CDR2 SVGAGI. V was pared by 6 bases and J by 6 bases, with 5 bases of the junction left unmatched. In DNA form, the CDR3 reads TGTGCCAGCAGGGTTAGCGGGGTTGATACGCAGTATTTT. It encodes CASRVSGVDTQYF.

This chain connects TRBV27 to TRBJ2-4; 7 nucleotides agree with TRBD1. With V trimmed by 8 bases and J by 0 bases, 7 bases remained unmatched. There are 15 residues in the CDR3. Per germline, CDR1 MNHEY and CDR2 SMNVEV (reference sequence). The CDR3 loop is CASALDRRAKNIQYF. The CDR3 bases are TGTGCCAGCGCCCTGGACAGGAGAGCCAAAAACATTCAGTACTTC.

This chain uses TRBV3-1 (or the pseudogene TRBV3-2) with TRBJ2-1; D is unresolved. The CDR3 is made up of 17 amino acids. Germline lookup yields CDR1 LGHDT and CDR2 YNNKEL (reference sequence). V was shortened by 4 bases and J by 0 bases, with 16 bases between the two germline ends. CDR3 in amino acids: CASSPRIRFLSYNEQFF. Here the CDR3 DNA reads TGTGCCAGCAGCCCACGAATAAGGTTTCTCTCCTACAATGAGCAGTTCTTC.

Points on this clone: Mismatch with germline at one junction end may stem from a read error. The CDR3 here is CASSLSGLTYEQYF. CDR3 sequence (DNA): TGTGCCAGCAGCTTATCGGGACTAACCTACGAGCAGTACTTC. The rearrangement links TRBV28 to TRBJ2-7, with 7 bases that match TRBD2. Per the germline V gene, CDR1 is MDHEN and CDR2 is SYDVKM. The CDR3 runs 14 residues.

V is TRBV28 and J is TRBJ1-1, with 7 bases identical to TRBD1. Germline CDR1 is MDHEN and CDR2 is SYDVKM. CDR3 length: 12 residues. Losses at the gene ends were 6 bases for V and 9 bases for J; bases not matched to a gene: 7. This chain's CDR3 is CASRNMGQKAFF. DNA of the CDR3: TGTGCCAGCAGAAACATGGGACAGAAAGCTTTCTTT.

A single count supports this clone. The rearrangement joins TRBV2 to TRBJ2-7; D remains unclear. V gave up 5 bases and J gave up 5 bases, with 13 bases separating them. The CDR3 spans 13 residues. Germline CDR1 reads SNHLY; CDR2 reads FYNNEI. CDR3 amino acids: CASSPVVGHEQYF. CDR3 sequence (DNA): TGTGCCAGCAGTCCAGTTGTGGGCCACGAGCAGTACTTC.

A few counts support this clone. The chain employs TRBV19 and TRBJ2-3, with 10 positions matching TRBD1. The CDR3 is 15 amino acids. Germline-derived CDR1 and CDR2 are LNHDA and SQIVND (reference sequence). The J segment lost 4 bases and the V segment lost 5 bases, leaving 6 bases of the junction unmatched. The CDR3 region has the DNA TGTGCCAGTAGTGCCCGGGACAGGGGACCAGATACGCAGTATTTT. Translated: CASSARDRGPDTQYF.

This chain links TRBV12-2 with TRBJ2-2; the listed D gene, TRBD1, was not tested against the DNA. TRBV12-2 is labeled a pseudogene. This CDR3 has 18 amino acids. The CDR3 DNA sequence: TGTGCAAGTCGCTCAATAGGGGCGGCAGGTATGTACACCGGGGAGCTGTTTTTT. This codes for CASRSIGAAGMYTGELFF.

This clone was seen only once. In nucleotides, the CDR3 is TGTGCCAGCAGTGAACTGAGGATCGAGTCCTACGAGCAGTACTTC. Translated: CASSELRIESYEQYF. The rearrangement joins TRBV2 to TRBJ2-7; no clear D gene. V was clipped by 2 bases and J by 1 base, with 12 bases between them. Germline V gene sequence: CDR1 SNHLY, CDR2 FYNNEI. The CDR3 has 15 residues.

V and J are TRBV3-1 (or the pseudogene TRBV3-2) and TRBJ1-3, with D tentatively TRBD1 (6 bases). Looked up from germline, CDR1 is LGHDT and CDR2 is YNNKEL (reference sequence). The CDR3 covers 17 residues. The V gene lost 0 bases and the J gene lost 2 bases, with 14 bases spanning the gap. CDR3 in DNA: TGTGCCAGCAGCCAAGATCACATAAGGGGGACTGGAAACACCATATATTTT. Protein sequence: CASSQDHIRGTGNTIYF.

The V and J genes are TRBV2 and TRBJ2-3; 15 nucleotides line up with TRBD2. The germline V gene has CDR1 SNHLY and CDR2 FYNNEI. The CDR3 runs to 17 residues. V dropped 8 bases and J dropped 11; count of bases not matched to a gene: 17. CDR3 protein: CASGGLAGGNDPLQQYF. CDR3 bases: TGTGCCAGCGGTGGACTAGCGGGGGGGAATGATCCCCTACAGCAGTATTTT. The full variable domain, rest sourced from reference TRBV2 and TRBJ2-3, is EPEVTQTPSHQVTQMGQEVILRCVPISNHLYFYWYRQILGQKVEFLVSFYNNEISEKSEIFDDQFSVERPDGSNFTLKIRSTKLEDSAMYFCASGGLAGGNDPLQQYFGPGTRLTVL.

This clone showed up just a few times. In the same sample, other DNA sequences code for this CDR3. The rearrangement uses TRBV30 and TRBJ1-5; D remains unclear. The germline CDR1 and CDR2 sequences are GTSNPN and SVGIG (reference sequence). CDR3 size: 15 residues. Trimming took off 0 bases at V and 0 bases at J, with 9 bases between the two ends. The CDR3 loop reads CAWSVRAGSNQPQHF. The CDR3 DNA follows: TGTGCCTGGAGTGTACGGGCAGGTAGCAATCAGCCCCAGCATTTT.

The V and J genes are TRBV5-5 and TRBJ1-3; a weak D match, TRBD1 (6 bases). The CDR3 sequence is 16 residues long. The germline V and J ends were trimmed by 2 bases and 0 bases, with 12 bases remaining between them. CDR1 and CDR2 from the germline V gene are SGHKS and YYEKEE (reference sequence). CDR3 in amino acids: CASSFIGQSSGNTIYF. CDR3 sequence (DNA): TGTGCCAGCAGCTTTATAGGACAGAGCTCTGGAAACACCATATATTTT.

The gene calls are TRBV10-3 and TRBJ2-3; the D gene is possibly TRBD2 (5 bases). Germline V gene sequence: CDR1 ENHRY, CDR2 SYGVKD. The length of the CDR3 is 16 residues. V dropped 0 bases and J dropped 1 base, with 11 bases sitting between them. CDR3 bases: TGTGCCATCAGTGAGTCAGGGAGTCCTGGCACAGATACGCAGTATTTT. It specifies CAISESGSPGTDTQYF.

The chain is built from TRBV18 and TRBJ1-1; TRBD1 aligns across 7 bases. The J segment lost 3 bases and the V segment lost 3 bases, leaving 7 bases of the junction unmatched. This CDR3 has 15 amino acids. Germline V lookup: CDR1 KGHSH, CDR2 LQKENI. CDR3 DNA: TGTGCCAGCTCACCCGCGACAGGGAAGGACACTGAAGCTTTCTTT. Protein sequence: CASSPATGKDTEAFF.

The chain has TRBV28 and TRBJ2-7; D unclear. V lost 3 bases, J lost 5 bases, and 8 bases lay in between. The CDR3 loop spans 12 amino acids. In germline, CDR1 is MDHEN, CDR2 SYDVKM. The CDR3 spells CASSLSMNEQYF. The DNA of the CDR3 is TGTGCCAGCAGTTTGTCAATGAACGAGCAGTACTTC.

The chain couples TRBV27 to TRBJ1-6; a possible D gene is TRBD1 (5 bases). V lost 4 bases to trimming and J lost 5 bases, with 21 bases between them. From germline, CDR1 is MNHEY and CDR2 SMNVEV (reference sequence). The CDR3 sequence is 18 residues long. CDR3 nucleotide sequence: TGTGCCAGCAGTTCCCCTCTCACAGGCGGCACAGATAATTCACCCCTCCACTTT. It encodes CASSSPLTGGTDNSPLHF.

The V and J genes are TRBV13 and TRBJ2-7; either TRBD1 or TRBD2 may supply D (5 bases each). V was shortened by 0 bases and J by 1 base, with 16 bases between the two germline ends. Germline-derived CDR1 and CDR2 are PRHDT and FYEKMQ (reference sequence). The CDR3 totals 17 residues. The CDR3 region is CASSLGAGTVSSYEQYF. The CDR3 region has the DNA TGTGCCAGCAGCTTAGGGGCAGGGACCGTATCGTCCTACGAGCAGTACTTC.

The gene calls are TRBV24-1 and TRBJ2-1, with 9 bases matching TRBD1. CDR3 size: 15 residues. CDR1 and CDR2 from the germline V gene are KGHDR and SFDVKD. J lost 8 bases, V lost 3 bases, and 7 bases had no gene match. The CDR3 region is CATSDVGDRAHEQFF. Written as DNA, the CDR3 is TGTGCCACCAGTGATGTGGGGGACAGGGCACATGAGCAGTTCTTC.

This clone was found a few times. The chain joins TRBV19 to TRBJ1-6; 8 bases agree with TRBD1. Trimming took 6 bases from V and 6 from J; bases not matched to a gene: 10. The CDR3 is 16 amino acids. Germline V CDR1 and CDR2: LNHDA, SQIVND (reference sequence). The CDR3 spells CASSVTGGVGNSPLHF. Here the CDR3 DNA reads TGTGCCAGTAGCGTAACAGGGGGAGTAGGTAATTCACCCCTCCACTTT.

The chain links TRBV19 to TRBJ1-1; 9 bases line up with TRBD1. Trimming cost V 5 bases and J 11 bases; bases outside gene matches: 21. The CDR3 extends over 17 amino acids. Per germline, CDR1 LNHDA and CDR2 SQIVND (reference sequence). CDR3 nucleotides: TGTGCCAGTAGTGTAGGTGGAGGACAGGGGAACAAGCATGTGGCTTTCTTT. This sequence encodes CASSVGGGQGNKHVAFF. The full variable domain, in which reference TRBV19 and TRBJ1-1 provide the parts outside the CDR3, is DGGITQSPKYLFRKEGQNVTLSCEQNLNHDAMYWYRQDPGQGLRLIYYSQIVNDFQKGDIAEGYSVSREKKESFPLTVTSAQKNPTAFYLCASSVGGGQGNKHVAFFGQGTRLTVV.

The chain employs TRBV5-1 and TRBJ1-1; 10 bases line up with TRBD1. Looked up from germline, CDR1 is SGHRS and CDR2 is YFSETQ. The V segment lost 3 bases and the J segment 4 bases; nucleotides outside the gene matches: 6. The CDR3 totals 15 residues. The CDR3 spells CASSWGTGEATEAFF. The CDR3 nucleotides read TGCGCCAGCAGCTGGGGGACAGGGGAGGCCACTGAAGCTTTCTTT.

This clone appeared once. The CDR3 coding sequence is TGCAGCGTGGCCCGCGGGGCCCCTGAAGCTTTCTTT. Residues: CSVARGAPEAFF. The V and J genes are TRBV29-1 and TRBJ1-1, with D possibly being TRBD1 (5 bases). The V end lost 6 bases, the J end lost 6 bases, and 14 bases lay between the germline ends. In germline, CDR1 is SQVTM, CDR2 ANQGSEA. The CDR3 totals 12 residues.